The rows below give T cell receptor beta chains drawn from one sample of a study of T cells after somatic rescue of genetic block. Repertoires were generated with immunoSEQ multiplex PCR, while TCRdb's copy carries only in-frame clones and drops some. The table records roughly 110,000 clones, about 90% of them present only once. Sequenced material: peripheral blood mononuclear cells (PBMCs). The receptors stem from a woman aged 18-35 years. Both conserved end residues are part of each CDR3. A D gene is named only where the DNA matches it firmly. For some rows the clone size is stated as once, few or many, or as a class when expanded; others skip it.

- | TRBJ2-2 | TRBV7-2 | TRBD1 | CASSFDTGGYTGELFF | TGTGCCAGCAGCTTTGACACAGGGGGATACACCGGGGAGCTGTTTTTT
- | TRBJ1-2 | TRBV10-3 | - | CAITRGMDGYTF | TGTGCCATCACCCGAGGGATGGATGGCTACACCTTC
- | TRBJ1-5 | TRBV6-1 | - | CASSETDQPQHF | TGTGCCAGCAGTGAAACAGATCAGCCCCAGCATTTT
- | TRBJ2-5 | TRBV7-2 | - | CASSSRGVGETQYF | TGTGCCAGCAGCTCAAGGGGTGTTGGGGAGACCCAGTACTTC
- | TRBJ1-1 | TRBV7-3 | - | CASSRQTGPNTEAFF | TGTGCCAGCAGCCGCCAGACAGGACCGAACACTGAAGCTTTCTTT
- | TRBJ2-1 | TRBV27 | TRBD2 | CASSLSSSGVNEQFF | TGTGCCAGCAGTTTATCGTCTAGCGGGGTAAATGAGCAGTTCTTC
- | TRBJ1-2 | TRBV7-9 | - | CASSTPGSLDSDGYTF | TGTGCCAGCAGTACTCCGGGCAGCCTCGATTCTGATGGCTACACCTTC
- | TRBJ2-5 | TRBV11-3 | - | CASSPKYQETQYF | TGTGCCAGCAGCCCCAAGTACCAAGAGACCCAGTACTTC
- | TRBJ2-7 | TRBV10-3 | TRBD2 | CAISEIKLAGLSYEQYF | TGTGCCATCAGCGAAATTAAACTAGCGGGTCTTTCCTACGAGCAGTACTTC
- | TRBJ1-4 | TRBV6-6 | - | CASSYLGRVNEKLFF | TGTGCCAGCAGTTACCTGGGACGGGTTAATGAAAAACTGTTTTTT
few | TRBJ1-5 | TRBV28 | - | CASSLEGANQPQHF | TGTGCCAGCAGTTTGGAAGGGGCCAATCAGCCCCAGCATTTT
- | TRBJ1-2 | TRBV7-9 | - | CASSLEGRVDYTF | TGTGCCAGCAGCTTAGAAGGCAGGGTAGACTACACCTTC
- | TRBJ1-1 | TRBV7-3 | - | CASSSGPVNTEAFF | TGTGCCAGCAGCTCCGGGCCAGTGAACACTGAAGCTTTCTTT
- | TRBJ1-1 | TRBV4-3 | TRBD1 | CASSQVVTGGTGVTEAFF | TGCGCCAGCAGCCAAGTCGTGACGGGCGGGACAGGAGTCACTGAAGCTTTCTTT
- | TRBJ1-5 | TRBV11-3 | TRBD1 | CASSFHRGKGNQPQHF | TGTGCCAGCAGCTTCCACAGGGGTAAGGGCAATCAGCCCCAGCATTTT
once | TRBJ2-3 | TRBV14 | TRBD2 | CASREAGGRDTQYF | TGTGCCAGCAGGGAAGCGGGGGGCAGAGATACGCAGTATTTT
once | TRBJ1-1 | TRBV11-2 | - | CASSLPGPLNTEAFF | TGTGCCAGCAGCTTACCCGGACCCTTGAACACTGAAGCTTTCTTT
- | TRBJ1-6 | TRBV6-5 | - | CASSSRDFWSPLHF | TGTGCCAGCAGTTCGCGGGACTTTTGGTCACCCCTCCACTTT
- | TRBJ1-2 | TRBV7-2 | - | CASSTDSNYGYTF | TGTGCCAGCAGCACAGACAGCAATTATGGCTACACCTTC
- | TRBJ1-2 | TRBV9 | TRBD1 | CASSPRSTGAYGYTF | TGTGCCAGCAGCCCTAGGAGTACAGGGGCCTATGGCTACACCTTC
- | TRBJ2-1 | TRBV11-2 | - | CASSLVGNYNEQFF | TGTGCCAGCAGCTTAGTCGGTAACTACAATGAGCAGTTCTTC
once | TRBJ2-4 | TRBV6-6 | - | CASSYGALAKNIQYF | TGTGCCAGCAGTTACGGGGCCCTAGCCAAAAACATTCAGTACTTC
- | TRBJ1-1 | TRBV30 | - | CAWTGPTAEAFF | TGTGCCTGGACGGGGCCTACCGCTGAAGCTTTCTTT
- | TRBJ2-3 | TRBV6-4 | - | CASSDSPFSSTDTQYF | TGTGCCAGCAGTGACTCGCCCTTTTCTAGCACAGATACGCAGTATTTT
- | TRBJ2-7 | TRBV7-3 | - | CASSLNKNYEQYF | TGTGCCAGCAGCTTAAACAAGAACTACGAGCAGTACTTC
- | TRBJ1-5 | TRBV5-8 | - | CASSLDLQPQHF | TGTGCCAGCAGCTTGGATCTTCAGCCCCAGCATTTT
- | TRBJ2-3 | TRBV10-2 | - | CASSELLGRGDTQYF | TGCGCCAGCAGTGAACTTTTGGGGCGGGGTGATACGCAGTATTTT
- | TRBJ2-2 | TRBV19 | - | CASSMSGGNTGELFF | TGTGCCAGTAGTATGTCCGGGGGCAACACCGGGGAGCTGTTTTTT
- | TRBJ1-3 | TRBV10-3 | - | CAIMTRGKSGNTIYF | TGTGCCATCATGACCAGGGGTAAATCTGGAAACACCATATATTTT
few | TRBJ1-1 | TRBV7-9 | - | CASSLAESEAFF | TGTGCCAGCAGCTTAGCGGAGAGTGAAGCTTTCTTT
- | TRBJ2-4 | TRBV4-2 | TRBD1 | CASSQNRQGTGAKNIQYF | TGTGCCAGCAGCCAGAACAGGCAGGGGACAGGAGCCAAAAACATTCAGTACTTC
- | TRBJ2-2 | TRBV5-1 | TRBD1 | CASSLATGDTGELFF | TGCGCCAGCAGCTTGGCAACAGGGGACACCGGGGAGCTGTTTTTT
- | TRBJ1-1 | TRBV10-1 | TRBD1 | CASSESLGTGGDTEAFF | TGCGCCAGCAGTGAGTCCTTGGGGACAGGGGGGGACACTGAAGCTTTCTTT
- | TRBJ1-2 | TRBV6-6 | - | CARGRQAINIFYGYTF | TGTGCCAGGGGCAGGCAAGCTATTAACATTTTCTATGGCTACACCTTC
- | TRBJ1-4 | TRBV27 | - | CASSSSPGTFLNEKLFF | TGTGCCAGCAGTTCTTCCCCAGGGACATTCTTGAATGAAAAACTGTTTTTT
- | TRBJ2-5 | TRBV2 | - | CASRGRQQETQYF | TGTGCCAGCAGGGGGCGGCAGCAAGAGACCCAGTACTTC
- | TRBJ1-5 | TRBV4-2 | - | CASSQDLFAERHF | TGTGCCAGCAGCCAAGATCTTTTTGCCGAAAGGCATTTT
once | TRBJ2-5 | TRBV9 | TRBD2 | CASSVSGTYQETQYF | TGTGCCAGCAGTGTAAGCGGGACCTACCAAGAGACCCAGTACTTC
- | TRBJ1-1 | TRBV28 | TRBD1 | CASSSRLGGMENTEAFF | TGTGCCAGCAGTTCCCGTTTAGGGGGCATGGAGAACACTGAAGCTTTCTTT
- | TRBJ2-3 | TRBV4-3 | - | CASSQSRTGGPDTQYF | TGCGCCAGCAGCCAGTCCCGGACAGGAGGGCCAGATACGCAGTATTTT